These 11 T cell receptor beta chains originate from one sample sequenced in a study of healthy donors' naive CD4 and CD8 T cells. Starting from approximately 500 ng of total RNA, TCR libraries were made with linear amplification. MiXCR was run by TCRdb on the reads, yielding one entry per CDR3 protein. The sample includes approximately 180,000 distinct CDR3 sequences, about four fifths of them seen just once. The sequenced sample was naive CD4+ and CD8+ T cells sorted from blood, pooled from several donors. All receptors derive from a pool of human donors in good health; the sample pools cells from several healthy donors.

The chain is built from TRBV11-1 and TRBJ2-7, with a possible D match to TRBD2 (6 bases). This CDR3 region has 14 residues. Germline V gene data show CDR1 as SGHAT and CDR2 as FQDESV (reference sequence). The V end was cut by 6 bases, the J end by 2 bases, with 14 bases between. This CDR3 reads CASSPRGGTYEQYF. The CDR3 DNA is TGTGCCAGCAGTCCGAGGGGAGGCACCTACGAGCAGTACTTC.

The chain combines TRBV6-5 with TRBJ2-3; D not resolved. Germline V lookup: CDR1 MNHEY, CDR2 SVGAGI. V was cut by 6 bases and J by 7 bases, with 8 bases left in between. The CDR3 has 11 amino acids. The CDR3 here is CASRNGNTQYF. CDR3 DNA sequence: TGTGCCAGCAGGAATGGAAATACGCAGTATTTT.

The gene calls are TRBV27 and TRBJ2-7; weak D call: TRBD1 (6 bases). Trimming removed 5 bases at V and 2 bases at J, with 10 bases between. The CDR3 has 13 amino acids. The germline CDR1 and CDR2 sequences are MNHEY and SMNVEV (reference sequence). CDR3 protein: CASSTGLAYEQYF. The CDR3 DNA reads TGTGCCAGCAGTACAGGGTTGGCCTACGAGCAGTACTTC.

The chain is built from TRBV2 and TRBJ2-1; D may be TRBD2 (6 bases). Trimming removed 7 bases from V and 4 bases from J, with 17 bases in between. The CDR3 consists of 15 residues. Looked up from germline, CDR1 is SNHLY and CDR2 is FYNNEI. CDR3 amino acids: CASIPRDWGYNEQFF. The DNA of the CDR3 is TGTGCCAGCATTCCCCGGGACTGGGGATACAATGAGCAGTTCTTC.

V is TRBV7-9 and J is TRBJ1-2, with 7 positions matching TRBD1. CDR1 is SEHNR and CDR2 is FQNEAQ in the germline V gene (reference sequence). The CDR3 covers 14 residues. Trimming cost V 5 bases and J 5 bases; bases outside gene matches: 8. CDR3 sequence: CASSLSDRAYGYTF. CDR3 DNA: TGTGCCAGCAGCCTTTCCGACAGGGCGTATGGCTACACCTTC.

This clonotype has only one observation. The chain employs TRBV30 and TRBJ2-1; unclear D gene. CDR3 length equals 16 residues. V was pared by 3 bases and J by 0 bases, with 15 bases between. Germline-derived CDR1 and CDR2 are GTSNPN and SVGIG (reference sequence). The CDR3 loop reads CAWSFARLSSYNEQFF. CDR3 coding DNA: TGTGCCTGGAGCTTTGCTCGGCTGAGCTCCTACAATGAGCAGTTCTTC.

The sample holds a few counts of this clonotype. The rearrangement links TRBV29-1 to TRBJ2-1; the D call may be TRBD1 or TRBD2 (5 bases each). V lost 7 bases to trimming and J lost 5 bases, with 12 bases between them. Per the germline V gene, CDR1 is SQVTM and CDR2 is ANQGSEA. CDR3 size: 12 residues. This chain's CDR3 is CSAEGRNNEQFF. Here the CDR3 DNA reads TGCAGCGCCGAGGGACGGAACAATGAGCAGTTCTTC.

The chain employs TRBV4-3 and TRBJ2-1; 7 bases are shared with TRBD1. This CDR3 region has 14 residues. J gave up 5 bases and V 4 bases, and 5 bases lay outside the gene matches. From germline, CDR1 is LGHNA and CDR2 YSLEER. CDR3 sequence: CASSLWGQNNEQFF. DNA of the CDR3: TGCGCCAGCAGCCTATGGGGACAGAACAATGAGCAGTTCTTC.

This clonotype was detected a few times. The chain recombines TRBV19 with TRBJ2-2; the D gene is possibly TRBD1 (6 bases). The CDR3 has 15 amino acids. CDR1 is LNHDA, CDR2 SQIVND, per germline (reference sequence). Trimming stripped 7 bases from V and 4 bases from J, with 16 bases between. Here the CDR3 DNA reads TGTGCCAGTATTAGAACAGGGATTCCCACCGGGGAGCTGTTTTTT. Translated, it gives CASIRTGIPTGELFF.

The DNA of the CDR3 is TGTGCCAGTAGAAAAGGCACCCAGGTTGGAAACACCATATATTTT. Encoded protein: CASRKGTQVGNTIYF. V gene TRBV19 combines with J gene TRBJ1-3, with D unclear. This CDR3 region has 15 residues. The V end lost 6 bases, the J end lost 3 bases, and 15 bases lay between the germline ends. Germline V gives CDR1 LNHDA, CDR2 SQIVND (reference sequence).

The chain has TRBV29-1 and TRBJ2-6; no firm D call. Trimming took 7 bases from V and 0 from J, leaving 7 bases between them. Per germline, CDR1 SQVTM and CDR2 ANQGSEA. The CDR3 runs 13 residues. This chain's CDR3 is CSARPSGANVLTF. The CDR3 DNA reads as TGCAGCGCCCGACCCTCTGGGGCCAACGTCCTGACTTTC. Full variable domain (outside the CDR3, taken from reference TRBV29-1 and TRBJ2-6): SAVISQKPSRDICQRGTSLTIQCQVDSQVTMMFWYRQQPGQSLTLIATANQGSEATYESGFVIDKFPISRPNLTFSTLTVSNMSPEDSSIYLCSARPSGANVLTFGAGSRLTVL.